One sample yielded the 5 T cell receptor beta chains listed below, sequenced in a study of T-cell memory formation after mild COVID-19. TCRdb independently ran MiXCR on the 5' RACE reads; one entry per CDR3 protein. The sample contains under 450,000 distinct CDR3 sequences, under 25% of which appear only once. Sequencing was carried out using PBMCs or a T cell subset sorted from them (not recorded which). The source is an adult woman who had mild COVID-19 (a few samples of this study predate the infection). Cell type and time point are not known.

The chain combines TRBV30 with TRBJ1-1, with D possibly matching TRBD1 (5 bases). Germline V gives CDR1 GTSNPN, CDR2 SVGIG (reference sequence). This CDR3 spans 14 amino acids. V was clipped by 2 bases and J by 0 bases, with 10 bases between them. CDR3 bases: TGTGCCTGGAGTAAAGGGGTTATGAACACTGAAGCTTTCTTT. It translates to CAWSKGVMNTEAFF.

This clonotype showed up many times. The chain uses TRBV15 and TRBJ2-7, with D uncertain. Germline V lookup: CDR1 LNHNV, CDR2 YYDKDF (reference sequence). The V end lost 3 bases, the J end lost 6 bases, and 12 bases lay between the germline ends. The CDR3 runs 13 residues. CDR3 nucleotide sequence: TGTGCCACCAGCAGTGGGGTGCTGGGCGAGCAGTACTTC. It is translated as CATSSGVLGEQYF.

The table lists this clonotype with many counts. CDR3 in DNA: TGTGCCAGCCTACGGGGGAACACTGAAGCTTTCTTT. This sequence encodes CASLRGNTEAFF. This rearrangement joins TRBV6-1 to TRBJ1-1, with D uncertain. This CDR3 is 12 amino acids long. The germline gives CDR1 MNHNS, CDR2 SASEGT. Trimming shortened V by 8 bases and J by 1 base, and 8 bases separated the two germline ends.

The sample holds a few counts of this clonotype. The chain has TRBV11-1 and TRBJ2-1, with D unresolved. V lost 0 bases, J lost 0 bases, and 12 bases lay in between. There are 17 residues in the CDR3. Germline V gene data show CDR1 as SGHAT and CDR2 as FQDESV (reference sequence). The DNA of the CDR3 is TGTGCCAGCAGCTTAGCGACGTGGGTAAGCTCCTACAATGAGCAGTTCTTC. Its translation is CASSLATWVSSYNEQFF.

The sample holds a few counts of this clonotype. This chain uses TRBV27 with TRBJ2-7, with no clear D. The V and J ends lost 6 bases and 3 bases respectively, with 18 bases between them. Per the germline V gene, CDR1 is MNHEY and CDR2 is SMNVEV (reference sequence). CDR3 length: 15 amino acids. The CDR3 nucleotides are TGTGCCAGCAGACCCCAGCCGCCAGAAAGCTACGAGCAGTACTTC. Its protein product is CASRPQPPESYEQYF.